These 4 T cell receptor beta chains originate from one sample sequenced in a study of T-cell reconstitution after alpha-beta-depleted transplantation in children. Preparation of the TCRbeta library used unique molecular identifiers. MiXCR, run by TCRdb on the PCR reads, gives a single entry per CDR3 protein. The repertoire holds 450,000 to 600,000 distinct CDR3 sequences, with about 10% as singletons. The material sequenced was PBMCs, taken before TCRalphabeta/CD19-depleted stem cell transplant. All receptors derive from a child aged 2 to 15 with inherited bone marrow failure, due to receive a stem cell transplant.

In its sample, this clonotype was seen many times. The rearrangement joins TRBV29-1 to TRBJ1-2; D is possibly TRBD1 (5 bases). The CDR3 sequence is 12 residues long. Germline-derived CDR1 and CDR2 are SQVTM and ANQGSEA. V lost 7 bases and J lost 3, with 12 bases in between. The CDR3 sequence: CSADVGDYGYTF. In nucleotides, the CDR3 is TGCAGCGCCGACGTGGGGGACTATGGCTACACCTTC.

The chain combines TRBV20-1 with TRBJ2-1; TRBD2 aligns across 8 bases. The CDR3 spans 15 residues. From germline, CDR1 is DFQATT and CDR2 SNEGSKA (reference sequence). Losses at the gene ends were 0 bases for V and 6 bases for J; bases not matched to a gene: 7. This chain's CDR3 is CSARDFRAGGNEQFF. The CDR3 coding sequence is TGCAGTGCTAGAGATTTCCGCGCGGGAGGCAATGAGCAGTTCTTC.

This clonotype was seen a few times. V is TRBV6-2 or TRBV6-3 and J is TRBJ2-5; unclear D gene. The CDR3 has 11 amino acids. The germline V gene encodes CDR1 MNHEY and CDR2 SVGEGT. V gave up 5 bases and J gave up 5 bases, with 6 bases separating them. Here the CDR3 reads CASSHSETQYF. For the CDR3, the DNA is TGTGCCAGCAGTCACAGTGAGACCCAGTACTTC.

This clonotype occurred many times. V and J are TRBV2 and TRBJ2-7; 8 nucleotides line up with TRBD2. Germline CDR1 SNHLY, CDR2 FYNNEI. CDR3 length: 16 amino acids. V was clipped by 3 bases and J by 2 bases; unmatched bases: 9. CDR3 coding DNA: TGTGCCAGCAGTGACCCGCTAGCGGGCCTAACCTACGAGCAGTACTTC. Residues: CASSDPLAGLTYEQYF.